These 3 T cell receptor beta chains were sequenced from one sample in a study of T cell responses to AZD1222 COVID-19 vaccine. Method: immunoSEQ multiplex PCR; TCRdb's copy keeps in-frame clones and lacks some. The table shows roughly 95,000 clones, with 90% to 95% occurring only once. The source was peripheral blood, collected 28 days after the second AZD1222 dose. The receptor source for this set is an adult who received the AZD1222 COVID-19 vaccine.

The gene calls are TRBV7-6 and TRBJ1-3, with D tentatively TRBD1 (5 bases). CDR3 length: 16 amino acids. V was pared by 1 base and J by 4 bases, with 14 bases between. Germline-derived CDR1 and CDR2 are SGHVS and FNYEAQ. CDR3 region: CASSLEGSPGGNTIYF. The CDR3 DNA sequence: TGTGCCAGCAGCTTAGAGGGGTCGCCTGGAGGAAACACCATATATTTT.

V and J are TRBV6-1 and TRBJ1-2; 7 bases map to TRBD1. This CDR3 contains 15 residues. The J segment lost 7 bases and the V segment lost 0 bases, leaving 8 bases of the junction unmatched. CDR1 and CDR2 from the germline V gene are MNHNS and SASEGT. CDR3 loop: CASSEATGAAGGYTF. The CDR3 DNA reads as TGTGCCAGCAGTGAAGCAACAGGGGCTGCGGGTGGCTACACCTTC.

This clone is a singleton in its sample. The CDR3 reads CASSPAGGGAFF. CDR3 coding DNA: TGTGCCAGCAGTCCGGCGGGGGGGGGAGCTTTCTTT. V usage is TRBV12-3 or TRBV12-4 and J usage is TRBJ1-1; weak D call: TRBD1 (5 bases). The length of the CDR3 is 12 residues. The V end lost 5 bases, the J end lost 10 bases, and 14 bases lay between the germline ends.